This T cell receptor beta chain derives from a study of cytomegalovirus exposure and HLA in healthy donors. Vbeta (60) and Jbeta (13) primers were used in the PCR. Using immunoSEQ multiplex PCR, the repertoire was profiled, and TCRdb retains in-frame clones only, with some absent. The sample shows fewer than 120,000 clones, over 60% of them seen only once. The study's findings and limits: Cytomegalovirus association was assigned to over 150 TCR beta chains.

Germline CDR1 and CDR2: KGHSH and LQKENI. V was pared by 3 bases and J by 4 bases, with 9 bases between. The CDR3 extends over 13 amino acids. Remarks on this clone: Antigen unknown.

This chain links TRBV18 with TRBJ1-1, with no clear D. This receptor was identified in an older woman in good health and CMV-seropositive. Source material: PBMCs. The CDR3 DNA is TGTGCCAGCTCACCGGGAGGGCGCACTGAAGCTTTCTTT. Its translation: CASSPGGRTEAFF.